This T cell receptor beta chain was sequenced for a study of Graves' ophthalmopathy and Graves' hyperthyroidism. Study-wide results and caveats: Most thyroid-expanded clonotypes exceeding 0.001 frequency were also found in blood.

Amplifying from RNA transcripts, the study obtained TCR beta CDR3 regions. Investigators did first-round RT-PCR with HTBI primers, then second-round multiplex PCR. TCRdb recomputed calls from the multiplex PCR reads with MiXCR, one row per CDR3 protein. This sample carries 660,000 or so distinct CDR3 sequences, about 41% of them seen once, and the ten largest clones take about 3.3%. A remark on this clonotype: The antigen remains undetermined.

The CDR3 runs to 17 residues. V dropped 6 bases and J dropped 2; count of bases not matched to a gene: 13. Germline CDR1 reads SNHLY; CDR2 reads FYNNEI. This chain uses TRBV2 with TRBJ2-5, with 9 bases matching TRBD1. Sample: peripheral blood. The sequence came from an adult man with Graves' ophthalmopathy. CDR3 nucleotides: TGTGCCAGCAGCCAAGCTATACAGGGGGCTCATCAAGAGACCCAGTACTTC. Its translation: CASSQAIQGAHQETQYF.